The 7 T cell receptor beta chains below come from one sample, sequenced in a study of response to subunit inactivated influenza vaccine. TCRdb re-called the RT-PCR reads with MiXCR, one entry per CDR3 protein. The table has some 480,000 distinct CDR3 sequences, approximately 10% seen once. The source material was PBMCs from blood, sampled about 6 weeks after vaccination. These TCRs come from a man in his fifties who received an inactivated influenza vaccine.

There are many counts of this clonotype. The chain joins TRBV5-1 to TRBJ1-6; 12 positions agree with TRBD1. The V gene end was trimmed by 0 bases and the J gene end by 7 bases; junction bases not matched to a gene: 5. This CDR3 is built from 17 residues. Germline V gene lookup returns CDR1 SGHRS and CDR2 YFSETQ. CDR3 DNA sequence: TGCGCCAGCAGCTTGGCCGGGACAGGGGGCCGGAATTCACCCCTCCACTTT. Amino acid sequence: CASSLAGTGGRNSPLHF.

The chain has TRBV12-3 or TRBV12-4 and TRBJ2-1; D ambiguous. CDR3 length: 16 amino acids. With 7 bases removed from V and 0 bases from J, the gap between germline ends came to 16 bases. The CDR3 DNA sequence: TGTGCCAGCAAGGAAGCCACCTTTAGCTCCTACAATGAGCAGTTCTTC. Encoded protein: CASKEATFSSYNEQFF.

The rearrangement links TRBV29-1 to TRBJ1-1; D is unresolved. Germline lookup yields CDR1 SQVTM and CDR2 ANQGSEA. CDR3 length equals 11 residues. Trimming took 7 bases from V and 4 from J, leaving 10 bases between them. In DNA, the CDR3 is TGCAGCGCCGCAGTCAGCACTGAAGCTTTCTTT. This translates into CSAAVSTEAFF.

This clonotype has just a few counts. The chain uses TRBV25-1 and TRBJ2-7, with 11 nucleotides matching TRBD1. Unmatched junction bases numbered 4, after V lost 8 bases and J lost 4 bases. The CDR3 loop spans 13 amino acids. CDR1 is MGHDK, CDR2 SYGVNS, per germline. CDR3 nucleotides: TGTGCCAGCGCCCGGGACAGGGGGTACGAGCAGTACTTC. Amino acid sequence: CASARDRGYEQYF.

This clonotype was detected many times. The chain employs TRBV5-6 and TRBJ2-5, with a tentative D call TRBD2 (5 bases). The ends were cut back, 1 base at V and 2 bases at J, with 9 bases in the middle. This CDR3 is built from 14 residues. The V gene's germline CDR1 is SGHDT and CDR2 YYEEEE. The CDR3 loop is CASSLKREQETQYF. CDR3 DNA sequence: TGTGCCAGCAGCTTGAAGAGGGAGCAAGAGACCCAGTACTTC.

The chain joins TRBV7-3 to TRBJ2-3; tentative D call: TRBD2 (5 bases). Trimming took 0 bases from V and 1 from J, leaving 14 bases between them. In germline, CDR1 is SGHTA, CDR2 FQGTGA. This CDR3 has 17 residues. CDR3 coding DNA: TGTGCCAGCAGCTTAACGGGCCAGCCGAGGGGCACAGATACGCAGTATTTT. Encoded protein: CASSLTGQPRGTDTQYF.

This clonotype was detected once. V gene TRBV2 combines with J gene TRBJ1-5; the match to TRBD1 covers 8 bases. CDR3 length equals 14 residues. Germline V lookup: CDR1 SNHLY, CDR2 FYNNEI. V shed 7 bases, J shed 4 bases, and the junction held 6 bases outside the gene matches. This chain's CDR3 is CASTRTGTNQPQHF. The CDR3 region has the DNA TGTGCCAGCACGAGGACAGGGACGAATCAGCCCCAGCATTTT. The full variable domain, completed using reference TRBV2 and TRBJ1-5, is EPEVTQTPSHQVTQMGQEVILRCVPISNHLYFYWYRQILGQKVEFLVSFYNNEISEKSEIFDDQFSVERPDGSNFTLKIRSTKLEDSAMYFCASTRTGTNQPQHFGDGTRLSIL.